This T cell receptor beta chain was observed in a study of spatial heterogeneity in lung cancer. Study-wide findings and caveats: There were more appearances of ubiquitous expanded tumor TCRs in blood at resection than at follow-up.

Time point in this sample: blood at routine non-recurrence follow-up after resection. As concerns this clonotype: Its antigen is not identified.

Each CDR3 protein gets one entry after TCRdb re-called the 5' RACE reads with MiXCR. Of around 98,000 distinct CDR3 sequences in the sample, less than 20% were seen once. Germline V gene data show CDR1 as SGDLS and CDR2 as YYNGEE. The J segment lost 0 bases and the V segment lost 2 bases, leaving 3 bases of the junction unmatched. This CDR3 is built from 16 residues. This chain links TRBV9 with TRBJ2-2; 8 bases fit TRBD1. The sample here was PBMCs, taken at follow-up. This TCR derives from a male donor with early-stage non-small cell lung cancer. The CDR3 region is CASSVRQGTNTGELFF. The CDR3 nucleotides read TGTGCCAGCAGCGTCAGACAGGGGACGAACACCGGGGAGCTGTTTTTT. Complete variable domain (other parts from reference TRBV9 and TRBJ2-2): DSGVTQTPKHLITATGQRVTLRCSPRSGDLSVYWYQQSLDQGLQFLIQYYNGEERAKGNILERFSAQQFPDLHSELNLSSLELGDSALYFCASSVRQGTNTGELFFGEGSRLTVL.